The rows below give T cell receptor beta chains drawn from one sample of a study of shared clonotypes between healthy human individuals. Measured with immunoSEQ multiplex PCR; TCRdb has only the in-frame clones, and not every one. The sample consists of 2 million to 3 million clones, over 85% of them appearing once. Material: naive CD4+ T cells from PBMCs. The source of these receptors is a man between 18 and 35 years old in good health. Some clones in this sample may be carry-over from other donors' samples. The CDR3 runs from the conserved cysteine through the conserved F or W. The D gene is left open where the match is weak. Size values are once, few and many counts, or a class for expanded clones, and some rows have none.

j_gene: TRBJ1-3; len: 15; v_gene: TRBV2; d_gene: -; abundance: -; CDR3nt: TGTGCCAGCAGGGGCAGACGGGACTCTGGAAACACCATATATTTT; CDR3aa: CASRGRRDSGNTIYF
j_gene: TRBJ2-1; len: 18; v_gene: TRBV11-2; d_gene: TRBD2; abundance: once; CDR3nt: TGTGCCAGCAGCCCCCTCCGGACTAGCGGGCCCTCCTACAATGAGCAGTTCTTC; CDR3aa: CASSPLRTSGPSYNEQFF
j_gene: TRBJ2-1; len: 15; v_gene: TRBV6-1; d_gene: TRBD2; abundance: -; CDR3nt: TGTGCCAGCAGTATTCGGACTAGCAGTGGGAATGAGCAGTTCTTC; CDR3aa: CASSIRTSSGNEQFF
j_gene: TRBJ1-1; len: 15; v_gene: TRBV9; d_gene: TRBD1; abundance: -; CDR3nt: TGTGCCAGCAGCGTAGCCCCCGGGACAGGTGAAAAAGCTTTCTTT; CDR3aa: CASSVAPGTGEKAFF
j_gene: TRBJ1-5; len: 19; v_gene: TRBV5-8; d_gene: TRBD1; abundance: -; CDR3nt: TGTGCCAGCAGCCTCCGAGTCTGGGGACAGGGCACAATCGATCAGCCCCAGCATTTT; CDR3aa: CASSLRVWGQGTIDQPQHF
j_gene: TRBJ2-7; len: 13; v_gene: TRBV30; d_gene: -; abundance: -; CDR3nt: TGTGCCTGGGCTGATGACAGATCCTACGAGCAGTACTTC; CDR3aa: CAWADDRSYEQYF
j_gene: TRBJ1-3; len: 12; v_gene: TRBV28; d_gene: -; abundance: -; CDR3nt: TGTGCCAGTCAAGTTCCCGGAAACACCATATATTTT; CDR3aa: CASQVPGNTIYF
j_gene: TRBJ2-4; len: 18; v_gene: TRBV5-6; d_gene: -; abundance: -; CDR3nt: TGTGCCAGCAGCCTTACTAGCTCCAGGGGTCTAGCCAAAAACATTCAGTACTTC; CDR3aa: CASSLTSSRGLAKNIQYF
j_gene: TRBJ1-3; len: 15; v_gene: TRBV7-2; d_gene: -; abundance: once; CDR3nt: TGTGCCAGCAGCTTGGGAACAGGGAACGGAAACACCACATATTTT; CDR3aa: CASSLGTGNGNTTYF
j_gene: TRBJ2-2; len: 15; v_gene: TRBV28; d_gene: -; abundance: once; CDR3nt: TGTGCCAGCAGTTTATTCAGCAGGGGCACCGGGGAGCTGTTTTTT; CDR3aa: CASSLFSRGTGELFF
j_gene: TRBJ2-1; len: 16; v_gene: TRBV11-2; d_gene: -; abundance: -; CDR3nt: TGTGCCAGCAGCTTTAACTTGGATTGGGGATGGAATGAGCAGTTCTTC; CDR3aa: CASSFNLDWGWNEQFF
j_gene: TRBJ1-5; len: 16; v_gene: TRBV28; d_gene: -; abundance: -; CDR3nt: TGTGCCAGCAGTTTAGAGGAGGGGGGAGTAACTCAGCCCCAGCATTTT; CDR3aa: CASSLEEGGVTQPQHF
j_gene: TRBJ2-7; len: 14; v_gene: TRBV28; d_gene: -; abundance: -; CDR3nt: TGTGCCAGCAGTTTTTTATTCAAAAGGGGGGAGCAGTACTTC; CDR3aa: CASSFLFKRGEQYF
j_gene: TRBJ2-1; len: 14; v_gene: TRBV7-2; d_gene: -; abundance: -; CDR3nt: TGTGCCAGCAGCTTAATCACAGGGTACAATGAGCAGTTCTTC; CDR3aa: CASSLITGYNEQFF
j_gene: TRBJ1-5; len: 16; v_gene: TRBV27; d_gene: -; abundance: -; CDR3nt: TGTGCCAGCAGTTTATTAGCGCTTCAGGGCGATCAGCCCCAGCATTTT; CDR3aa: CASSLLALQGDQPQHF
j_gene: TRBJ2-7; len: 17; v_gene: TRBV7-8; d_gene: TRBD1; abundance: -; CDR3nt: TGTGCCAGCAGCTTAGTCCGGGACAGGACCCCCGCCTACGAGCAGTACTTC; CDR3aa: CASSLVRDRTPAYEQYF
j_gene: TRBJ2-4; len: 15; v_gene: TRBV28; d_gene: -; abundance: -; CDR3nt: TGTGCCAGCAGTCCTGGGGGTAGGGCCAAAAACATTCAGTACTTC; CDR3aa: CASSPGGRAKNIQYF
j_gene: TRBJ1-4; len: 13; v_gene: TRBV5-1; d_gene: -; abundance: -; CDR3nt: TGCGCCAGCTCACGAGGGGCGGATGAAAAACTGTTTTTT; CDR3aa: CASSRGADEKLFF
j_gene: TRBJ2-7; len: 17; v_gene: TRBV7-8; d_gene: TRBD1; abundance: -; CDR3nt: TGTGCCAGCAGCTTAGCGAGGGCAGGGGGCGGGGTTTCGCCAGAGTACTTC; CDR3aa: CASSLARAGGGVSPEYF
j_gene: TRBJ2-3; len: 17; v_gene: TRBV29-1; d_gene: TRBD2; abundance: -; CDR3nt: TGCAGCGTTGCTGGTCAGGGACTAGCGGGAGGGCCAGATACGCAGTATTTT; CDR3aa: CSVAGQGLAGGPDTQYF
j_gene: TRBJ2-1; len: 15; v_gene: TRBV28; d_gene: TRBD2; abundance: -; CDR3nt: TGTGCCAGCAGTCCTAGCGGGAGGGCCGGTAATGAGCAGTTCTTC; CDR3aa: CASSPSGRAGNEQFF
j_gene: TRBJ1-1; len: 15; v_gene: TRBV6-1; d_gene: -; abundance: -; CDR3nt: TGTGCCAGCAGACAGGGTAGTTTCTCCGTCACTGAAGCTTTCTTT; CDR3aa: CASRQGSFSVTEAFF